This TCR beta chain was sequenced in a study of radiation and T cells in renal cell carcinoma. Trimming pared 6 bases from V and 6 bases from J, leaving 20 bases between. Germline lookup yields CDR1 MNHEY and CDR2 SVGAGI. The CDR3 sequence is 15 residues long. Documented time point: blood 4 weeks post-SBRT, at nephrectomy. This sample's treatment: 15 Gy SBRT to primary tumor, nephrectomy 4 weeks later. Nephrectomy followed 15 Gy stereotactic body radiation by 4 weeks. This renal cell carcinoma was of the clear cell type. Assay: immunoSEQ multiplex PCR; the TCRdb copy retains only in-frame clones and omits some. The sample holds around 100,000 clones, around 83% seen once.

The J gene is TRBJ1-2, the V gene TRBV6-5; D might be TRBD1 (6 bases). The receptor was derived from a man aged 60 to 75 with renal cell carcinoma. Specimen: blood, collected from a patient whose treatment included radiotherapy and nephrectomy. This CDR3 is CASSMGGAIFDGYTF. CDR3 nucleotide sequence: TGTGCCAGCAGCATGGGGGGGGCCATATTTGATGGCTACACCTTC.